These 32 T cell receptor beta chains came from one sample sequenced in a study of T cells after posttransplantation cyclophosphamide. Clones were read by immunoSEQ multiplex PCR, and TCRdb kept only the in-frame ones, dropping some. Altogether some 43,000 clones were found in the sample, and no singletons occur. The sequenced sample was PBMCs. The receptors derive from a middle-aged man in good health, CMV-negative, and a related stem cell transplant donor.

This clone was detected ten times or more. V and J are TRBV7-2 and TRBJ1-5, with D maybe TRBD1 (5 bases). CDR3 length: 14 residues. Germline V gene sequence: CDR1 SGHTA, CDR2 FQGNSA. Trimming stripped 5 bases from V and 4 bases from J, with 12 bases between. CDR3 bases: TGTGCCAGCAGCATTGGCGGGGGTAATCAGCCCCAGCATTTT. Amino acids: CASSIGGGNQPQHF.

This clone was found many times. This sequence joins TRBV28 and TRBJ2-5; maybe TRBD2 (6 bases). CDR1 and CDR2 (germline): MDHEN, SYDVKM. The ends were cut back, 5 bases at V and 2 bases at J, with 18 bases in the middle. The length of the CDR3 is 16 residues. CDR3 nucleotide sequence: TGTGCCAGCAGTCAGGTTCCGGCGGGATTACAAGAGACCCAGTACTTC. As protein: CASSQVPAGLQETQYF.

This clone was picked up many times. The chain uses TRBV19 and TRBJ1-1; D is possibly TRBD1 (6 bases). The CDR3 loop spans 11 amino acids. V was pared by 9 bases and J by 4 bases, with 9 bases between. The germline V gene has CDR1 LNHDA and CDR2 SQIVND (reference sequence). In nucleotides, the CDR3 is TGTGCCAGCCGCAGGGGCACTGAAGCTTTCTTT. Translated, it gives CASRRGTEAFF.

Many counts were recorded for this clone. J is TRBJ1-5 and V is TRBV6-5, with unresolved D. The V gene's germline CDR1 is MNHEY and CDR2 SVGAGI. Trimming took 2 bases from V and 5 from J, leaving 10 bases between them. This CDR3 is 14 amino acids long. The CDR3 DNA reads TGTGCCAGCAGTTACCTTGGGGAGGATCAGCCCCAGCATTTT. Translating gives CASSYLGEDQPQHF.

The table lists this clone with many counts. The CDR3 bases are TGTGCCAGCAGTTACTCAAGGACTGCTGGCTACACCTTC. It yields the protein CASSYSRTAGYTF. This rearrangement joins TRBV6-5 to TRBJ1-2; D ambiguous. Germline-derived CDR1 and CDR2 are MNHEY and SVGAGI. This CDR3 comprises 13 residues. V lost 0 bases to trimming and J lost 7 bases, with 9 bases between them.

Many counts were recorded for this clone. The chain employs TRBV4-1 and TRBJ1-4; 8 nucleotides match TRBD1. In germline, CDR1 is MGHRA, CDR2 YSYEKL. V lost 1 base and J lost 0; bases outside the gene matches: 7. This CDR3 has 18 amino acids. In DNA form, the CDR3 reads TGCGCCAGCAGCCAAGTCCGGACAGGGTACGCAACTAATGAAAAACTGTTTTTT. It encodes CASSQVRTGYATNEKLFF.

This clone was counted only a few times. A much larger clonotype is one base distant, so this may be a read error. The chain combines TRBV5-4 with TRBJ2-2; 8 positions match TRBD2. Germline CDR1 reads SGHNT; CDR2 reads YYREEE (reference sequence). Trimming at V came to 3 bases and at J to 6 bases, leaving 13 bases not matched to a gene. The CDR3 is 17 amino acids. CDR3 amino acids: CASSWAREGPNAGELFF. CDR3 bases: TGTGCCAGCAGCTGGGCCCGGGAGGGGCCCAACGCCGGGGAGCTGTTTTTT.

This clone was observed at least ten times. The rearrangement joins TRBV7-9 to TRBJ1-1, with D tentatively TRBD1 (5 bases). From germline, CDR1 is SEHNR and CDR2 FQNEAQ (reference sequence). Trimming stripped 1 base from V and 5 bases from J, with 14 bases between. This CDR3 region has 15 residues. The CDR3 sequence is CASSLESGGRTEAFF. The CDR3, as DNA: TGTGCCAGCAGCTTAGAGTCGGGGGGACGAACTGAAGCTTTCTTT.

There are many counts of this clone. The CDR3 sequence is CANLGENEQFF. Here the CDR3 DNA reads TGCGCTAACCTCGGGGAAAATGAGCAGTTCTTC. The chain recombines TRBV5-1 with TRBJ2-1; TRBD2 is a possible D gene (5 bases). The CDR3 is 11 amino acids. Germline V gives CDR1 SGHRS, CDR2 YFSETQ.

This clone has at least ten counts. The rearrangement joins TRBV29-1 to TRBJ1-5, with a possible D match to TRBD1 (5 bases). Trimming pared 7 bases from V and 6 bases from J, leaving 16 bases between. From germline, CDR1 is SQVTM and CDR2 ANQGSEA. The CDR3 has 13 residues. This chain's CDR3 is CSAGLTVGQPQHF. The CDR3 region has the DNA TGCAGCGCGGGACTGACGGTCGGTCAGCCCCAGCATTTT.

This clone has at least ten counts. The chain links TRBV28 to TRBJ2-7, with 8 nucleotides matching TRBD2. Germline V gene data show CDR1 as MDHEN and CDR2 as SYDVKM. V was pared by 8 bases and J by 6 bases, with 12 bases of the junction left unmatched. CDR3 length equals 14 residues. The CDR3 DNA reads TGTGCCAGCGGGTTAGCGGGATCCCTCATCGAGCAGTACTTC. As protein: CASGLAGSLIEQYF. Using reference TRBV28 and TRBJ2-7 for the parts outside the CDR3, the full variable domain is DVKVTQSSRYLVKRTGEKVFLECVQDMDHENMFWYRQDPGLGLRLIYFSYDVKMKEKGDIPEGYSVSREKKERFSLILESASTNQTSMYLCASGLAGSLIEQYFGPGTRLTVT.

This clone was seen ten or more times. The CDR3 spells CASSLGSGVETQYF. The CDR3 region has the DNA TGCGCCAGCAGCTTGGGTAGCGGGGTGGAGACCCAGTACTTC. The genes are TRBV5-1 and TRBJ2-5, with TRBD2 matching over 8 bases. Per the germline V gene, CDR1 is SGHRS and CDR2 is YFSETQ. This CDR3 region has 14 residues. With 0 bases clipped from V and 5 bases from J, the junction kept 3 bases outside the gene matches.

This clone was seen ten or more times. The chain employs TRBV13 and TRBJ2-1, with a tentative D call TRBD1 (5 bases). Germline CDR1 is PRHDT and CDR2 is FYEKMQ (reference sequence). Trimming cost V 5 bases and J 6 bases, with 23 bases left between them. This CDR3 has 17 residues. The CDR3 nucleotides are TGTGCCAGCAGCCAGATAAACACAGCCGGACACCGCAATGAGCAGTTCTTC. This sequence encodes CASSQINTAGHRNEQFF.

At least ten counts were recorded for this clone. This chain connects TRBV28 to TRBJ2-7; D uncertain. This CDR3 has 15 amino acids. CDR1 is MDHEN, CDR2 SYDVKM, per germline. Trimming took off 8 bases at V and 6 bases at J, with 23 bases between the two ends. CDR3 nucleotides: TGTGCCAGCGCTTTCTTGGCACGATCCTCTCGCGAGCAGTACTTC. This sequence encodes CASAFLARSSREQYF.

This clone was counted ten times or more. The chain joins TRBV18 to TRBJ1-5; 8 bases fit TRBD1. The V gene's germline CDR1 is KGHSH and CDR2 LQKENI. The CDR3 extends over 15 amino acids. Trimming at V came to 2 bases and at J to 4 bases, leaving 4 bases not matched to a gene. CDR3 region: CASSPDRGRNQPQHF. For the CDR3, the DNA is TGTGCCAGCTCACCAGACAGGGGAAGGAATCAGCCCCAGCATTTT.

This clone showed up many times. V gene TRBV27 combines with J gene TRBJ2-1, with 12 bases fitting TRBD2. The germline V gene has CDR1 MNHEY and CDR2 SMNVEV (reference sequence). The CDR3 contains 14 residues. Trimming at V came to 3 bases and at J to 7 bases, leaving 1 base not matched to a gene. The CDR3 reads CASSFGTSGNEQFF. CDR3 DNA sequence: TGTGCCAGCAGTTTTGGGACTAGCGGGAATGAGCAGTTCTTC.

This clone was picked up many times. This chain joins TRBV19 and TRBJ2-3; possibly TRBD2 for D (5 bases). The CDR3 length is 15 residues. V gave up 6 bases and J gave up 5 bases, with 18 bases separating them. Germline assignment: CDR1 LNHDA and CDR2 SQIVND (reference sequence). The CDR3 loop reads CASSPRGWIRDTQYF. In DNA, the CDR3 is TGTGCCAGTAGCCCCCGGGGTTGGATCCGAGATACGCAGTATTTT.

This clone showed up many times. This sample also contains other DNA sequences that code for the same CDR3. The chain has TRBV5-1 and TRBJ2-1; D is possibly TRBD1 (5 bases). With 0 bases removed from V and 7 bases from J, the gap between germline ends came to 8 bases. Looked up from germline, CDR1 is SGHRS and CDR2 is YFSETQ. The CDR3 length is 13 residues. This chain's CDR3 is CASSLGQGNEQFF. CDR3 sequence (DNA): TGCGCCAGCAGCTTGGGTCAGGGTAATGAGCAGTTCTTC.

This clone was seen ten or more times. The J gene is TRBJ2-5, the V gene TRBV6-5; D perhaps matches TRBD1 (5 bases). CDR1 and CDR2 (germline): MNHEY, SVGAGI. The V end lost 4 bases, the J end lost 5 bases, and 14 bases lay between the germline ends. The CDR3 sequence is 14 residues long. CDR3: CASSSPGHTETQYF. CDR3 in DNA: TGTGCCAGCAGTTCCCCAGGGCACACCGAGACCCAGTACTTC.

This clone appeared many times. The chain joins TRBV27 to TRBJ1-5, with D unclear. Deletions cut 6 bases from V and 7 bases from J, with 22 bases between. The CDR3 has 16 amino acids. Germline V gives CDR1 MNHEY, CDR2 SMNVEV (reference sequence). The CDR3 sequence: CASRPLEGWIGQPQHF. The DNA of the CDR3 is TGTGCCAGCAGACCCCTCGAGGGATGGATTGGCCAGCCCCAGCATTTT.

This clone was recorded at least ten times. The CDR3 region has the DNA TGCGCCAGCAGCTTGGCCCCCGGACAGACTAATGAAAAACTGTTTTTT. Translating it yields CASSLAPGQTNEKLFF. The chain links TRBV5-1 to TRBJ1-4, with a possible D match to TRBD1 (6 bases). The V end was cut by 0 bases, the J end by 2 bases, with 11 bases between. CDR1 is SGHRS, CDR2 YFSETQ, per germline. This CDR3 contains 16 residues.

This clone was recorded at least ten times. The gene calls are TRBV11-3 and TRBJ2-7; 9 bases fit TRBD2. The CDR3 has 13 amino acids. Germline trimming cut 6 bases from V and 4 bases from J; bases unmatched to any gene: 4. The germline V gene has CDR1 SGHNT and CDR2 YENEEA. The CDR3 DNA follows: TGTGCCAGCAGTTCAGCGGGAGGTTACGAGCAGTACTTC. This gives the protein CASSSAGGYEQYF.

This clone was recorded a few times. The chain carries TRBV19 and TRBJ2-5; D possibly corresponds to TRBD2 (6 bases). The J call may be in error: the DNA end matches TRBJ2-7 better. There are 14 residues in the CDR3. Germline assignment: CDR1 LNHDA and CDR2 SQIVND (reference sequence). The CDR3 sequence is CASSPSYGSYEQYF. CDR3 bases: TGTGCCAGTAGTCCCTCCTACGGGAGCTACGAGCAGTACTTC.

This clone was observed at least ten times. CDR3 loop: CASTMGRLAGDEQYF. The CDR3 bases are TGTGCCAGTACGATGGGGAGACTAGCGGGAGACGAGCAGTACTTC. This chain connects TRBV7-2 to TRBJ2-7, with TRBD2 identical over 12 bases. The CDR3 is 15 residues long. Unmatched junction bases numbered 11, after V lost 9 bases and J lost 5 bases. The germline V gene encodes CDR1 SGHTA and CDR2 FQGNSA.

There are many counts of this clone. V and J are TRBV19 and TRBJ2-1; 7 bases match TRBD2. V was clipped by 10 bases and J by 7 bases; unmatched bases: 7. The CDR3 has 12 amino acids. Looked up from germline, CDR1 is LNHDA and CDR2 is SQIVND (reference sequence). Written as DNA, the CDR3 is TGTGCCACAAGGACTAGGTCGAATGAGCAGTTCTTC. This codes for CATRTRSNEQFF.

This clone was observed at least ten times. V and J are TRBV6-4 and TRBJ2-7, with D possibly being TRBD1 (6 bases). The CDR3 is made up of 12 amino acids. Germline CDR1 MRHNA, CDR2 SNTAGT. The V gene lost 6 bases and the J gene lost 2 bases, with 8 bases spanning the gap. As DNA, the CDR3 is TGTGCCAGCAGAGAGGGGGCCTACGAGCAGTACTTC. Translated, it gives CASREGAYEQYF.

This clone has at least ten counts. The chain employs TRBV2 and TRBJ2-7; maybe TRBD2 (6 bases). Trimming stripped 8 bases from V and 3 bases from J, with 20 bases between. Germline lookup yields CDR1 SNHLY and CDR2 FYNNEI. There are 15 residues in the CDR3. CDR3 in amino acids: CASAQGGGAYYEQYF. The CDR3 DNA follows: TGTGCCAGCGCCCAGGGTGGAGGGGCCTACTACGAGCAGTACTTC.

There are many counts of this clone. V and J are TRBV30 and TRBJ2-1; 9 bases align to TRBD1. V was pared by 3 bases and J by 6 bases, with 12 bases of the junction left unmatched. There are 16 residues in the CDR3. Germline V gene lookup returns CDR1 GTSNPN and CDR2 SVGIG (reference sequence). As DNA, the CDR3 is TGTGCCTGGAGCGACTGGTCGGACAGGGGACTCAATGAGCAGTTCTTC. Translated: CAWSDWSDRGLNEQFF.

Ten or more counts support this clone. This chain uses TRBV6-5 with TRBJ2-7; 8 bases align to TRBD2. The V and J ends lost 0 bases and 6 bases, in that order; junction bases with no gene match: 7. This CDR3 has 15 amino acids. In germline, CDR1 is MNHEY, CDR2 SVGAGI. The CDR3 here is CASSYSRPAGVEQYF. The CDR3 DNA follows: TGTGCCAGCAGTTACTCGAGGCCAGCGGGAGTCGAGCAGTACTTC.

This clone was found many times. The chain carries TRBV4-1 and TRBJ1-5; D gene unclear. CDR1 MGHRA and CDR2 YSYEKL come from the germline V gene. The V end was cut by 0 bases, the J end by 1 base, with 4 bases between. This CDR3 comprises 14 residues. Here the CDR3 reads CASSQEGSNQPQHF. The CDR3 bases are TGCGCCAGCAGCCAAGAGGGCAGCAATCAGCCCCAGCATTTT.

This clone was recorded many times. This chain links TRBV7-2 with TRBJ1-2, with D unclear. Germline loops: CDR1 SGHTA, CDR2 FQGNSA. This CDR3 region has 13 residues. V shed 2 bases and J shed 1 base, with 5 bases lying between them. Written as DNA, the CDR3 is TGTGCCAGCAGCTTAAGAGATAACTATGGCTACACCTTC. Translating gives CASSLRDNYGYTF.

This clone has just a few counts. The rearrangement joins TRBV6-1 to TRBJ1-2; 9 positions agree with TRBD1. CDR1 is MNHNS and CDR2 is SASEGT in the germline V gene. The CDR3 loop spans 15 amino acids. V dropped 5 bases and J dropped 8; count of bases not matched to a gene: 12. CDR3: CASSSPQGARSGYTF. CDR3 bases: TGTGCCAGCAGTTCCCCACAGGGGGCGCGTTCAGGCTACACCTTC.